This TCR beta chain is from a study of control samples from healthy donors and cancer patients. Clones were sequenced by immunoSEQ multiplex PCR, and TCRdb holds only the in-frame ones, with some missing. The sample shows 65,000 to 90,000 clones, approximately 89% of them seen only once. This sequence originates from a man aged 50 or older in good health. The source material was blood.

The CDR3 spells CASSAGQKLYEQYF. CDR3 DNA: TGTGCCAGTAGTGCCGGACAGAAACTTTACGAGCAGTACTTC. The rearrangement links TRBV19 to TRBJ2-7, with TRBD1 as a possible D gene (6 bases). Trimming removed 5 bases from V and 4 bases from J, with 15 bases in between. Germline assignment: CDR1 LNHDA and CDR2 SQIVND (reference sequence). The CDR3 is made up of 14 amino acids. Filled out from reference TRBV19 and TRBJ2-7, the complete variable domain reads DGGITQSPKYLFRKEGQNVTLSCEQNLNHDAMYWYRQDPGQGLRLIYYSQIVNDFQKGDIAEGYSVSREKKESFPLTVTSAQKNPTAFYLCASSAGQKLYEQYFGPGTRLTVT.